The subject of this entry is one T cell receptor beta chain. Random hexamers served to reverse transcribe about 0.5 to 1 ug RNA. Amplification of TCR beta CDR3 used immunoSEQ multiplex PCR across 54 Vbeta and 13 Jbeta. TCRdb re-analysed the immunoSEQ multiplex PCR reads in MiXCR, keeping a single row per CDR3 protein. The table has about 200,000 distinct CDR3 sequences, nearly 95% seen once. CD8+ and CD4+ T cells were negatively isolated; TEMRA cells were FACS-enriched. CDR1 is MNHNS and CDR2 is SASEGT in the germline V gene. V dropped 2 bases and J dropped 7 bases, with 14 bases sitting between them. The CDR3 runs to 14 residues. This entry comes from a study of CD8 T cells in Susac syndrome.

This chain joins TRBV6-1 and TRBJ1-2; no clear D. The sequenced sample was CD4+ T cells from PBMCs. The clonotype originates from a human donor with multiple sclerosis. The DNA for the CDR3 is TGTGCCAGCAGTGAACAACTCCTACGGGGTGGCTACACCTTC. It encodes CASSEQLLRGGYTF.